This entry is about one TCR beta chain. The data belong to a study of T-cell reconstitution after alpha-beta-depleted transplantation in children. CDR1 and CDR2 from the germline V gene are SGHVS and FNYEAQ. The CDR3 runs to 16 residues. Deletions cut 5 bases from V and 3 bases from J, with 19 bases between. Unique molecular identifiers were used in preparing the TCRbeta library. TCRdb re-derived calls from the PCR reads in MiXCR, one entry per CDR3 protein. Of fewer than 550,000 distinct CDR3 sequences listed, under 13% were seen once; the top ten hold over 4.5%. The sequence was obtained from a human donor who donated a stem cell graft to a child with acute myeloid leukemia. Sequences were derived from PBMCs from the stem cell graft donor, sampled from the stem cell graft. The rearrangement links TRBV7-6 to TRBJ1-1, with D tentatively TRBD1 (6 bases). The CDR3 DNA reads as TGTGCCAGCAGCCTGCTCGGGGGGCAGATGGACACTGAAGCTTTCTTT. Amino acid sequence: CASSLLGGQMDTEAFF.